This entry concerns a single T cell receptor beta chain. As yet, its antigen is unknown. The record originates from a study of OX40 agonist ivuxolimab in advanced cancers. For the study at large: Each dose-escalation patient presented with hepatocellular carcinoma, melanoma, renal cell or head and neck cancer. Partial responses were achieved by three patients, one with hepatocellular carcinoma and two with cutaneous melanoma.

V was shortened by 6 bases and J by 7 bases, with 18 bases between the two germline ends. Per the germline V gene, CDR1 is MDHEN and CDR2 is SYDVKM. The CDR3 contains 14 residues. This table comes from immunoSEQ multiplex PCR, and its TCRdb copy is limited to in-frame clones, with some not included. Of 75,000 to 80,000 clones listed, roughly 84% are singletons. Points from the study as a whole: The specificity for antigen of the expanded peripheral T cells was not determined.

The TCR sequence derives from an adult with an advanced solid tumor such as melanoma, head and neck, liver or kidney cancer. This material consisted of CD4+ or CD8+ T cells sorted from blood, taken in a trial of the OX40 agonist ivuxolimab. The chain is built from TRBV28 and TRBJ1-2, with D unresolved. The CDR3 nucleotides are TGTGCCAGCAGAGCCGGGAACAAAGGGAGTGGCTACACCTTC. The encoded protein is CASRAGNKGSGYTF.